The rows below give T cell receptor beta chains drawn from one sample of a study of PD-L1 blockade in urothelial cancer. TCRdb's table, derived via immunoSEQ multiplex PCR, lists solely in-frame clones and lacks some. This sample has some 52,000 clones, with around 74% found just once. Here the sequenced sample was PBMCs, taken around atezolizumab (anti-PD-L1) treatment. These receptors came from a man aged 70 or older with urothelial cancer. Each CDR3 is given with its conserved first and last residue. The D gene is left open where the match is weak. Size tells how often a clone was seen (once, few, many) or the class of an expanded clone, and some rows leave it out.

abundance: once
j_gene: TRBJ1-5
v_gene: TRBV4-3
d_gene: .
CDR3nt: TGCGCCAGCAGCCAAGATTCAGGCAATCAGCCCCAGCATTTT
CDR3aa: CASSQDSGNQPQHF

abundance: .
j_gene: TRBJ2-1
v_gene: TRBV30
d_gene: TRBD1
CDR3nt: TGTGCCTGGAGGGCGGGACAGGGCGTCCACAATGAGCAGTTCTTC
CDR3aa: CAWRAGQGVHNEQFF

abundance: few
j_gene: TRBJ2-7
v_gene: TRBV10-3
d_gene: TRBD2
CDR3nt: TGTGCCATCAGTGAGTCCCCTAGCGGGGACTACGAGCAGTACTTC
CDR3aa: CAISESPSGDYEQYF

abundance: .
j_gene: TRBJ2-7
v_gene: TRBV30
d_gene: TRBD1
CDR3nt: TGTGCCTGGAGTGTAACAGGGGTAGAGCAGTACTTC
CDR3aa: CAWSVTGVEQYF

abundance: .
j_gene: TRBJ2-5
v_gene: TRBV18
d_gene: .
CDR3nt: TGTGCCAGCTCAAAGGAGCAGGGGAAAGAGACCCAGTACTTC
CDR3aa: CASSKEQGKETQYF

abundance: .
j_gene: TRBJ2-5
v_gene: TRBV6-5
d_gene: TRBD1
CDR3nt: TGTGCCAGCAGTTCAGGGGGGACCCAGTACTTC
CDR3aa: CASSSGGTQYF

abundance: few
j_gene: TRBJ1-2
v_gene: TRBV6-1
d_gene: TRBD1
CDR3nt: TGTGCCAGCAGTGAATCTGGGACAGGAAAATACTATGGCTACACCTTC
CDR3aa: CASSESGTGKYYGYTF

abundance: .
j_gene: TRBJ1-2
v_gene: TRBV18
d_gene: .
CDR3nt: TGTGCCAGCTCACCACAAAGACCTACAGAGGGCTACACCTTC
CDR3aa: CASSPQRPTEGYTF

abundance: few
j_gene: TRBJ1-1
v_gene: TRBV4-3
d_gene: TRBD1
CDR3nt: TGCGCCAGCAGCCAGGATGCACAGGGGTCGGGGGAAGCTTTCTTT
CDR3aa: CASSQDAQGSGEAFF

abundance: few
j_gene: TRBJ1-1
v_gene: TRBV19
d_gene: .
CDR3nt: TGTGCCAGTAAAGGACCGAGGGTAGGCACTGAAGCTTTCTTT
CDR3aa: CASKGPRVGTEAFF

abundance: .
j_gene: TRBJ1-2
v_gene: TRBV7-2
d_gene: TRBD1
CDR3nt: TGTGCCAGCAGCTTAGCCGACAGGGTGAATTATGGCTACACCTTC
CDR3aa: CASSLADRVNYGYTF

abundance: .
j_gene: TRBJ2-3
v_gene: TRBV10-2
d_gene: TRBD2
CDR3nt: TGCGCCAGCAGTGAGTCGCTAAGCGGGAGGCCGTCTCAAGGGGCAGATACGCAGTATTTT
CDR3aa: CASSESLSGRPSQGADTQYF

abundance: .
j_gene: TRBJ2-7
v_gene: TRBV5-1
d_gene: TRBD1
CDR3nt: TGCGCCAGCAGCTTGGCGCCGCAGGGGGAAGCCTACGAGCAGTACTTC
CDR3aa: CASSLAPQGEAYEQYF

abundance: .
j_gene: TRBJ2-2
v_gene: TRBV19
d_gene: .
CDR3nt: TGTGCCAGTAGTAAGGCAGGGTCTACCGGGGAGCTGTTTTTT
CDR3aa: CASSKAGSTGELFF

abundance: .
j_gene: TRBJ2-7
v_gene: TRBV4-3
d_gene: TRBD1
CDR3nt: TGCGCCAGCAGCGTGGGACAGGGCTCCTACGAGCAGTACTTC
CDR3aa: CASSVGQGSYEQYF

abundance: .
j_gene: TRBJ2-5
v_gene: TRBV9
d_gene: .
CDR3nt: TGTGCCAGCAGCGTAGTGGGGGGGCAGGGGGAGACCCAGTACTTC
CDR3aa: CASSVVGGQGETQYF

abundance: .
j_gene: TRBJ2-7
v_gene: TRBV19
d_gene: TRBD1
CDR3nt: TGTGCCAGTAGTATTCGAATCCCGGGACAGGGGGCTTACGAGCAGTACTTC
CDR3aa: CASSIRIPGQGAYEQYF

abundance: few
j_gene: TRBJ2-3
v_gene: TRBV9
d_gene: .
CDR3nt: TGTGCCAGCAGCCCTTTAGCGGAAAGCACAGATACGCAGTATTTT
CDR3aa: CASSPLAESTDTQYF

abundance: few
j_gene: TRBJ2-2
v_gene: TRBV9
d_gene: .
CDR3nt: TGTGCCAGCAGCGTAGAGGGGGGGAGCACCGGGGAGCTGTTTTTT
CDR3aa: CASSVEGGSTGELFF

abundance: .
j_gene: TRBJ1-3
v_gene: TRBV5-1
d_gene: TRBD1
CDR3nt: TGCGCCAGCAGCTGGACGACAGGGCTCTCTGGAAACACCATATATTTT
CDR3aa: CASSWTTGLSGNTIYF

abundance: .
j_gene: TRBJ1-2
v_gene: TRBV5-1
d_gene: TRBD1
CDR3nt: TGCGCCAGCAGCTCCGGGACAGGGATCTATGGCTACACCTTC
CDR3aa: CASSSGTGIYGYTF

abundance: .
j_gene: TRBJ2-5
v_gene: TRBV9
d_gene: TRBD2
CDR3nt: TGTGCCAGCAGCGTCATAGCGGGGGGGCTTCGAGAGACCCAGTACTTC
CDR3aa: CASSVIAGGLRETQYF

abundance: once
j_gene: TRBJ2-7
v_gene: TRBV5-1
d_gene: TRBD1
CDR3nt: TGCGCCAGCAGCTTCGAGACAGGGGGAAGCTCCTACGAGCAGTACTTC
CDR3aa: CASSFETGGSSYEQYF

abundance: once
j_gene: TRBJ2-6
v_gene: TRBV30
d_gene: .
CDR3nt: TGTGCCTGGTCGCCGGGACAAACTGGGGCCAACGTCCTGACTTTC
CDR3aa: CAWSPGQTGANVLTF

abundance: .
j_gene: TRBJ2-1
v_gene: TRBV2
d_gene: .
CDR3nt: TGTGCCAGCAGCGCGCCACTTAACAATGAGCAGTTCTTC
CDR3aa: CASSAPLNNEQFF

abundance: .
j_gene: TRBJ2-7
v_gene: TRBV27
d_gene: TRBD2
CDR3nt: TGTGCCAGCAGTTTGGGACTAGCGGCCTCCTACGAGCAGTACTTC
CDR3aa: CASSLGLAASYEQYF

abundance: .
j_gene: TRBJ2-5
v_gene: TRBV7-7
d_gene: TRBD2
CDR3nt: TGTGCTAGCAGCCGTGGGCGGGGGGGCGGTCAAGAGACCCAGTACTTC
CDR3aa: CASSRGRGGGQETQYF

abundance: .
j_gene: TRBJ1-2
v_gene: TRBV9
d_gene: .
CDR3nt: TGTGCCAGCAGCCCCGGTAGCTACTATGGCTACACCTTC
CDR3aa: CASSPGSYYGYTF

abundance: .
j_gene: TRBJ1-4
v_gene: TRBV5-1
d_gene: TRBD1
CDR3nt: TGCGCCAGCAGCGAACAGACAGGGTTCTCAACTAATGAAAAACTGTTTTTT
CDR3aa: CASSEQTGFSTNEKLFF

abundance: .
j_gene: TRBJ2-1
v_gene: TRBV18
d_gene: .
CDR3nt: TGTGCCAGCTCACCGTCCGGCAATGAGCAGTTCTTC
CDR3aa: CASSPSGNEQFF

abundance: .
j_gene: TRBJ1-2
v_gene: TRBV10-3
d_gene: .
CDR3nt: TGTGCCATCAGTGAAGGACAGACCAACTATGGCTACACCTTC
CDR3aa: CAISEGQTNYGYTF

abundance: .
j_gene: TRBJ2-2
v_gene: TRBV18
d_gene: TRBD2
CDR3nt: TGTGCCAGCTCAGGGGGAACTAGCGGGATCTCTTCCACCGGGGAGCTGTTTTTT
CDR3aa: CASSGGTSGISSTGELFF

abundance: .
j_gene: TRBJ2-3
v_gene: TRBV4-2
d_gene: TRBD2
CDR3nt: TGTGCCAGCAGCCAAGAGGGACTAGCGGGGGCAGATACGCAGTATTTT
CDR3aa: CASSQEGLAGADTQYF

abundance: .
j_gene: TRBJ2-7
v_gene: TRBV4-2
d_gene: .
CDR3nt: TGTGCCAGCAGCCCTTACCCATCTACCAACTACGAGCAGTACTTC
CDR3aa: CASSPYPSTNYEQYF

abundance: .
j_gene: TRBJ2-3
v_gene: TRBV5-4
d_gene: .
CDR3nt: TGTGCCAGCAGCTTGGGACAGGACCGCACAGATACGCAGTATTTT
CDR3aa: CASSLGQDRTDTQYF

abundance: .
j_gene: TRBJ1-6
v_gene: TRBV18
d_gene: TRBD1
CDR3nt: TGTGCCAGCTCACCCGCCCCCGGGGGGACAGGTCATTCACCCCTCCACTTT
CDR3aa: CASSPAPGGTGHSPLHF

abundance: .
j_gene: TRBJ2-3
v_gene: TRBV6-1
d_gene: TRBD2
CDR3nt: TGTGCCAGCAGTCTAGGGGCGGGAGGGCCAGATACGCAGTATTTT
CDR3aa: CASSLGAGGPDTQYF

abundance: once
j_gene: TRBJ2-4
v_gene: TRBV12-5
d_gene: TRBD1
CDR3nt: TGTGCTAGTGGTCCTTCTACAGGGGCTAGGAACATTCAGTACTTC
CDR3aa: CASGPSTGARNIQYF

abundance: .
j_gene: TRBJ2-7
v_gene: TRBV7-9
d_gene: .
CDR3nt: TGTGCCAGCAGCCCCTTAGAAGCCGCCGAGCAGTACTTC
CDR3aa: CASSPLEAAEQYF

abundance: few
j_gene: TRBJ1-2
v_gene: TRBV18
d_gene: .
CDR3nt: TGTGCCAGCTCAAAGGACAAGTCTTATGGCTACACCTTC
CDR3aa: CASSKDKSYGYTF

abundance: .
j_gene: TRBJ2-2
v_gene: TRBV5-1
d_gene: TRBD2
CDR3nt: TGCGCCAGCAGCTTGGAGCGGGGATCCGGGGAGCTGTTTTTT
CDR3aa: CASSLERGSGELFF

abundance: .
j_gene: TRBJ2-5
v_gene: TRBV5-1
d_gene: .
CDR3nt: TGCGCCAGCAGCTCGACAGCTAACCAAGAGACCCAGTACTTC
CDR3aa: CASSSTANQETQYF

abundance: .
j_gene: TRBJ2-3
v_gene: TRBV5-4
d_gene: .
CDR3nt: TGTGCCAGCAGCCATCGGGGATACCAAGGGGATACGCAGTATTTT
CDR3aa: CASSHRGYQGDTQYF

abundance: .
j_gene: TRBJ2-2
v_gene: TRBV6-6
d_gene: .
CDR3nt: TGTGCCAGCAGGAGCAGGGACACCGGGGAGCTGTTTTTT
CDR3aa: CASRSRDTGELFF

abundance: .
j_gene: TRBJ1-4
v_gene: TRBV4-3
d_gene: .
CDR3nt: TGCGCCAGCAGCCAAGAATCCCGGGGTTATAATGAAAAACTGTTTTTT
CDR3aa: CASSQESRGYNEKLFF